Following are 29 T cell receptor beta chains from one sample sequenced in a study of T-cell reconstitution after alpha-beta-depleted transplantation in children listed by TCRdb under 2016. Libraries were built with PCR. These reads were obtained on an Illumina HiSeq 2500. TCR library preparation used molecular barcoding, with unique molecular identifiers applied to normalize quantification of the TCRbeta repertoire. TCRdb reworked the public reads: Q25 trimming with fastp, MiXCR clone assembly, productive beta chains retained. Identical CDR3 proteins give one entry, which carries the most common genes and DNA. The sample table holds a few hundred thousand distinct CDR3 sequences, of which more than 7.5% were seen once. Together, the top ten hold 5.1% of the sample. Sequenced here: PBMCs from the stem cell graft donor, sampled from the stem cell graft. Every receptor here comes from a human donor who donated a stem cell graft to a child with SCID.

This clonotype was recorded a few times. The chain uses TRBV20-1 and TRBJ2-1; 12 bases map to TRBD1. This CDR3 has 15 amino acids. CDR1 DFQATT and CDR2 SNEGSKA come from the germline V gene (reference sequence). V dropped 1 base and J dropped 10; count of bases not matched to a gene: 8. CDR3 residues: CSARAPGQGAREQFF. The CDR3 DNA reads TGCAGTGCTAGAGCTCCGGGACAGGGGGCGCGGGAGCAGTTCTTC.

In its sample, this clonotype was seen many times. The chain links TRBV6-5 to TRBJ1-5; 7 positions agree with TRBD1. The germline gives CDR1 MNHEY, CDR2 SVGAGI. This CDR3 is 15 amino acids long. V dropped 2 bases and J dropped 1; count of bases not matched to a gene: 2. This CDR3 reads CASSYGTASNQPQHF. In DNA, the CDR3 is TGTGCCAGCAGTTACGGGACAGCCAGCAATCAGCCCCAGCATTTT.

This clonotype was counted at least ten times. The chain has TRBV27 and TRBJ1-2, with TRBD1 matching 10 bases. The CDR3 length is 18 residues. Germline loops: CDR1 MNHEY, CDR2 SMNVEV (reference sequence). V was pared by 6 bases and J by 0 bases, with 13 bases of the junction left unmatched. The CDR3 DNA follows: TGTGCCAGCAGCACAAGGGCCGGGACAGGGGTTTCTAACTATGGCTACACCTTC. It encodes CASSTRAGTGVSNYGYTF.

This clonotype appeared many times. The rearrangement joins TRBV5-1 to TRBJ2-3, with D perhaps matching TRBD1 (5 bases). Germline-derived CDR1 and CDR2 are SGHRS and YFSETQ. V was pared by 0 bases and J by 3 bases, with 5 bases between. This CDR3 comprises 13 residues. The CDR3: CASSLEGTDTQYF. DNA for the CDR3: TGCGCCAGCAGCTTGGAGGGGACAGATACGCAGTATTTT.

There are many counts of this clonotype. This chain connects TRBV5-1 to TRBJ2-1; D unresolved. The germline gives CDR1 SGHRS, CDR2 YFSETQ. This CDR3 region has 13 residues. Deletions cut 10 bases from V and 4 bases from J, with 15 bases between. This chain's CDR3 is CAGYPPGYNEQFF. In DNA form, the CDR3 reads TGCGCCGGCTACCCGCCGGGTTACAATGAGCAGTTCTTC.

This clonotype has at least ten counts. The chain links TRBV6-5 to TRBJ1-2, with D perhaps TRBD1 (6 bases). The CDR3 spans 16 residues. The germline CDR1 and CDR2 sequences are MNHEY and SVGAGI. V was trimmed by 0 bases and J by 1 base, leaving 12 bases between them. The CDR3 region is CASSYSPGQRNYGYTF. DNA for the CDR3: TGTGCCAGCAGTTACTCGCCCGGACAGCGTAACTATGGCTACACCTTC.

This clonotype was observed at least ten times. V usage is TRBV20-1 and J usage is TRBJ2-7; D is uncertain. The CDR3 length is 12 residues. The V gene's germline CDR1 is DFQATT and CDR2 SNEGSKA (reference sequence). V lost 7 bases to trimming and J lost 2 bases, with 12 bases between them. The chain's CDR3 is CSGPGLPYEQYF. DNA of the CDR3: TGCAGTGGTCCTGGGCTCCCCTACGAGCAGTACTTC.

This sequence joins TRBV7-9 and TRBJ1-1; D may be TRBD1 (6 bases). CDR3 size: 13 residues. Germline CDR1 reads SEHNR; CDR2 reads FQNEAQ (reference sequence). V was cut by 5 bases and J by 5 bases, with 12 bases left in between. CDR3 loop: CASSHGGGTEAFF. CDR3 coding DNA: TGTGCCAGCAGCCACGGAGGGGGGACTGAAGCTTTCTTT. The full variable domain, its missing parts supplied by reference TRBV7-9 and TRBJ1-1, is DTGVSQNPRHKITKRGQNVTFRCDPISEHNRLYWYRQTLGQGPEFLTYFQNEAQLEKSRLLSDRFSAERPKGSFSTLEIQRTEQGDSAMYLCASSHGGGTEAFFGQGTRLTVV.

The table lists this clonotype with many counts. The chain joins TRBV20-1 to TRBJ2-5; 13 bases align to TRBD2. Germline CDR1 is DFQATT and CDR2 is SNEGSKA (reference sequence). The CDR3 spans 14 residues. Trimming took 7 bases from V and 6 from J; bases not matched to a gene: 8. The CDR3 sequence is CSGGLAGVAKTQYF. The CDR3 bases are TGCAGTGGCGGACTAGCGGGGGTTGCAAAGACCCAGTACTTC.

This clonotype was seen many times. The chain employs TRBV7-9 and TRBJ2-5; 9 nucleotides line up with TRBD2. This CDR3 has 14 amino acids. CDR1 and CDR2 (germline): SEHNR, FQNEAQ (reference sequence). The trim removed 5 bases at V and 5 bases at J, leaving 6 bases unmatched. This CDR3 reads CASSNGLALETQYF. The CDR3 DNA is TGTGCCAGCAGCAATGGACTAGCGTTGGAGACCCAGTACTTC.

In its sample, this clonotype was seen many times. The chain joins TRBV9 to TRBJ2-1; the match to TRBD2 covers 10 bases. Germline assignment: CDR1 SGDLS and CDR2 YYNGEE. Trimming at V came to 4 bases and at J to 3 bases, leaving 7 bases not matched to a gene. The CDR3 extends over 16 amino acids. The CDR3 nucleotides read TGTGCCAGCAGCTTCACTAGCGGGGAATTCTACAATGAGCAGTTCTTC. Encoded protein: CASSFTSGEFYNEQFF.

This clonotype has only one observation. A much larger clone is a single base away; this may be a read error. The chain employs TRBV11-1 and TRBJ2-5; TRBD2 is a possible D gene (5 bases). The CDR3 runs to 14 residues. Germline loops: CDR1 SGHAT, CDR2 FQDESV (reference sequence). CDR3: CAISPFAGKETQYF. CDR3 nucleotide sequence: TGTGCCATCAGCCCCTTCGCGGGCAAAGAGACCCAGTACTTC.

This clonotype has at least ten counts. This chain connects TRBV7-2 to TRBJ1-5; D unclear. The CDR3 is made up of 14 amino acids. V was pared by 2 bases and J by 4 bases, with 9 bases between. Germline V lookup: CDR1 SGHTA, CDR2 FQGNSA. The DNA of the CDR3 is TGTGCCAGCAGCTTAAAGGGTTTGAATCAGCCCCAGCATTTT. As protein: CASSLKGLNQPQHF.

This chain connects TRBV7-9 to TRBJ2-6, with TRBD1 identical over 9 bases. The CDR3 contains 17 residues. Germline V gene lookup returns CDR1 SEHNR and CDR2 FQNEAQ (reference sequence). Losses at the gene ends were 1 base for V and 4 bases for J; bases not matched to a gene: 5. The CDR3 is CASSLVQGAHGANVLTF. DNA for the CDR3: TGTGCCAGCAGCTTAGTACAGGGGGCGCACGGGGCCAACGTCCTGACTTTC.

The genes are TRBV6-5 and TRBJ1-2; no clear D gene. From germline, CDR1 is MNHEY and CDR2 SVGAGI. V lost 2 bases and J lost 2, with 9 bases in between. This CDR3 contains 14 residues. The CDR3 sequence: CASSYHQANYGYTF. The CDR3 coding sequence is TGTGCCAGCAGTTACCATCAAGCGAACTATGGCTACACCTTC.

This clonotype has at least ten counts. The gene calls are TRBV29-1 and TRBJ2-7; weak D call: TRBD1 (6 bases). Trimming left V 4 bases short and J 2 bases short, with 12 bases between. The germline gives CDR1 SQVTM, CDR2 ANQGSEA. This CDR3 comprises 13 residues. CDR3 region: CSVARQDPYEQYF. Here the CDR3 DNA reads TGCAGCGTTGCCCGACAGGACCCCTACGAGCAGTACTTC.

V usage is TRBV5-1 and J usage is TRBJ1-6, with unresolved D. The CDR3 is 15 residues long. The germline V gene encodes CDR1 SGHRS and CDR2 YFSETQ. V was shortened by 3 bases and J by 0 bases, with 7 bases between the two germline ends. CDR3 in amino acids: CASSSELSYNSPLHF. In DNA form, the CDR3 reads TGCGCCAGCAGCTCCGAACTCTCCTATAATTCACCCCTCCACTTT.

This clonotype was observed many times. The genes are TRBV11-2 and TRBJ1-6; the match to TRBD1 covers 8 bases. There are 15 residues in the CDR3. CDR1 and CDR2 from the germline V gene are SGHAT and FQNNGV. After removal of 3 bases from V and 3 bases from J, the junction contained 1 base not matched to a gene. This CDR3 reads CASSFTGGYNSPLHF. The CDR3 DNA reads as TGTGCCAGCAGCTTCACAGGGGGCTATAATTCACCCCTCCACTTT.

In its sample, this clonotype was seen many times. This chain's CDR3 is CASSRINYGYTF. The CDR3 DNA is TGTGCCAGCAGTCGGATAAACTATGGCTACACCTTC. The genes are TRBV2 and TRBJ1-2; D gene ambiguous. The germline V gene has CDR1 SNHLY and CDR2 FYNNEI. This CDR3 is 12 amino acids long. With 5 bases removed from V and 2 bases from J, the gap between germline ends came to 6 bases.

This clonotype was found many times. The J gene is TRBJ2-3, the V gene TRBV6-5; D unresolved. The CDR3 totals 13 residues. V was cut by 0 bases and J by 7 bases, with 8 bases left in between. Germline loops: CDR1 MNHEY, CDR2 SVGAGI. In DNA form, the CDR3 reads TGTGCCAGCAGTTACTCTAATTGGAATACGCAGTATTTT. Its translation: CASSYSNWNTQYF.

This clonotype was found many times. The V call is TRBV4-1, the J call TRBJ2-7; the D is unclear. Germline V lookup: CDR1 MGHRA, CDR2 YSYEKL. V was pared by 4 bases and J by 1 base, with 11 bases between. The CDR3 is made up of 14 amino acids. In nucleotides, the CDR3 is TGCGCCAGCAGCCCCCAGGTCAGGTCCTACGAGCAGTACTTC. Translating gives CASSPQVRSYEQYF.

The table lists this clonotype with many counts. The chain has TRBV6-1 and TRBJ1-4; 7 nucleotides line up with TRBD1. Trimming took 2 bases from V and 3 from J; bases not matched to a gene: 6. CDR3 length: 16 residues. Germline V gives CDR1 MNHNS, CDR2 SASEGT. The CDR3 nucleotides read TGTGCCAGCAGTGAATTCGTGGGACAGCCTAATGAAAAACTGTTTTTT. Its protein product is CASSEFVGQPNEKLFF.

This clonotype was seen many times. The J gene is TRBJ2-7, the V gene TRBV4-1, with 7 bases aligning to TRBD1. The V gene's germline CDR1 is MGHRA and CDR2 YSYEKL. V gave up 3 bases and J gave up 2 bases; unmatched junction bases: 4. The CDR3 covers 14 residues. Here the CDR3 reads CASSHAGTAYEQYF. DNA for the CDR3: TGCGCCAGCAGCCATGCCGGGACAGCCTACGAGCAGTACTTC.

This clonotype has ten or more counts. CDR3 protein: CASSLKPQGEYGYTF. The DNA of the CDR3 is TGTGCCAGCAGCTTAAAACCCCAAGGAGAGTATGGCTACACCTTC. The chain has TRBV7-8 and TRBJ1-2; D not resolved. In germline, CDR1 is SGHVS, CDR2 FQNEAQ. The ends were cut back, 2 bases at V and 5 bases at J, with 15 bases in the middle. The CDR3 totals 15 residues.

V usage is TRBV24-1 and J usage is TRBJ2-1; D possibly corresponds to TRBD1 (5 bases). Deletions cut 3 bases from V and 7 bases from J, with 15 bases between. Per germline, CDR1 KGHDR and CDR2 SFDVKD. The CDR3 has 15 amino acids. This CDR3 reads CATSDRLQARNEQFF. CDR3 in DNA: TGTGCCACCAGTGATCGGTTACAGGCCAGGAATGAGCAGTTCTTC.

This clonotype was counted ten times or more. This rearrangement joins TRBV5-1 to TRBJ1-2; the match to TRBD1 covers 10 bases. The CDR3 length is 17 residues. CDR1 is SGHRS, CDR2 YFSETQ, per germline. The V segment lost 1 base and the J segment 6 bases; nucleotides outside the gene matches: 12. CDR3 sequence: CASSLPGTGERGDGYTF. CDR3 bases: TGCGCCAGCAGCTTGCCCGGGACAGGGGAGAGAGGGGATGGCTACACCTTC. Using reference TRBV5-1 and TRBJ1-2 for the parts outside the CDR3, the full variable domain is KAGVTQTPRYLIKTRGQQVTLSCSPISGHRSVSWYQQTPGQGLQFLFEYFSETQRNKGNFPGRFSGRQFSNSRSEMNVSTLELGDSALYLCASSLPGTGERGDGYTFGSGTRLTVV.

This chain connects TRBV11-2 to TRBJ2-3; D tentatively reads TRBD1 or TRBD2 (5 bases each). Trimming stripped 4 bases from V and 1 base from J, with 21 bases between. This CDR3 has 18 amino acids. The germline V gene encodes CDR1 SGHAT and CDR2 FQNNGV. The CDR3 spells CASSSHQWGMRGTDTQYF. Written as DNA, the CDR3 is TGTGCCAGCAGCTCCCACCAGTGGGGGATGCGGGGCACAGATACGCAGTATTTT.

This clonotype was recorded once. This may arise from a read error, as a much more abundant clone is one base away. J is TRBJ2-1 and V is TRBV6-4, with D perhaps assigned TRBD1 or TRBD2 (6 bases each). Germline CDR1 MRHNA, CDR2 SNTAGT. The CDR3 extends over 15 amino acids. V was trimmed by 0 bases and J by 4 bases, leaving 10 bases between them. This CDR3 is CASSDSEGGYNEQFF. The CDR3 DNA is TGTGCCAGCAGTGACTCCGAGGGGGGTTACAATGAGCAGTTCTTC.

This clonotype was counted a few times. The chain links TRBV5-1 to TRBJ2-7; the D is unclear. Germline-derived CDR1 and CDR2 are SGHRS and YFSETQ. This CDR3 region has 13 residues. Deletions cut 4 bases from V and 2 bases from J, with 10 bases between. In DNA form, the CDR3 reads TGCGCCAGCAGCAGCACCGTGGCCTACGAGCAGTACTTC. This sequence encodes CASSSTVAYEQYF.